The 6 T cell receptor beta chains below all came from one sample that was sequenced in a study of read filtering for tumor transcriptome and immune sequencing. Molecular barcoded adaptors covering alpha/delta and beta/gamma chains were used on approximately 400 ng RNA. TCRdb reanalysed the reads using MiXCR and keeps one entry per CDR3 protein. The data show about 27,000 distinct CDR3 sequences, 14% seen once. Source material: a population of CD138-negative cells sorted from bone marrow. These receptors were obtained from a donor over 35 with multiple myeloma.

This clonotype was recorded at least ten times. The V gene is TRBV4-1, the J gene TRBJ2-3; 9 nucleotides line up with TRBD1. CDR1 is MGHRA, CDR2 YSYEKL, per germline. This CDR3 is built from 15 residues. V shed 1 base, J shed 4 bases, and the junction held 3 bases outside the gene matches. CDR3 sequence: CASSQANRGPDTQYF. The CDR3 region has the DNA TGCGCCAGCAGCCAAGCCAACAGGGGGCCAGATACGCAGTATTTT.

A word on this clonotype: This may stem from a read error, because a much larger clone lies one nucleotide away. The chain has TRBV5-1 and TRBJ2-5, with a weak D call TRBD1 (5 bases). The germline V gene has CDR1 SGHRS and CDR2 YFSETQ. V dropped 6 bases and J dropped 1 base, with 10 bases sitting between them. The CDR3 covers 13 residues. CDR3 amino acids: CASNWQGQETQYF. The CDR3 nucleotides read TGCGCCAGCAACTGGCAGGGCCAAGAGACCCAGTACTTC.

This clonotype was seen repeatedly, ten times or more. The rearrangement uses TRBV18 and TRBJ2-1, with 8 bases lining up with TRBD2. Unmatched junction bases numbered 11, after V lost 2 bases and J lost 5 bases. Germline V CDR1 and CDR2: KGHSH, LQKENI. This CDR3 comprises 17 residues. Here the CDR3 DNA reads TGTGCCAGCTCACCAGCGTTGGCGGGGGGAGGAGACAATGAGCAGTTCTTC. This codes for CASSPALAGGGDNEQFF.

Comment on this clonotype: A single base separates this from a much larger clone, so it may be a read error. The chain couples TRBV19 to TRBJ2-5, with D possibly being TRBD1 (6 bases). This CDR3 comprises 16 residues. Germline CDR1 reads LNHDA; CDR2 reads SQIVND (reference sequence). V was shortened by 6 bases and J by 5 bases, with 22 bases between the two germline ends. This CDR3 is CASRARQAPSAETQYF. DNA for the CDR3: TGTGCCAGTAGGGCCCGACAGGCCCCCTCGGCGGAGACCCAGTACTTC.

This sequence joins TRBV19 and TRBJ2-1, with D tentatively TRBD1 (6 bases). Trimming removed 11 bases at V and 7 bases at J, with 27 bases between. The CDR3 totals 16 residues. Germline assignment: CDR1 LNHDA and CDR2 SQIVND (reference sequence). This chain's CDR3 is CACKVDTGFDGNEQFF. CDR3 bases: TGTGCCTGTAAGGTGGACACAGGGTTTGATGGTAATGAGCAGTTCTTC.

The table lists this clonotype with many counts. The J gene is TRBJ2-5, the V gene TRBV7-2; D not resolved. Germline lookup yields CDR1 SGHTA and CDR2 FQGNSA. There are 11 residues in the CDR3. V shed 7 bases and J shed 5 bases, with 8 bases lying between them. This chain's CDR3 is CASILGETQYF. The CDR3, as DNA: TGTGCCAGCATCCTGGGCGAGACCCAGTACTTC.